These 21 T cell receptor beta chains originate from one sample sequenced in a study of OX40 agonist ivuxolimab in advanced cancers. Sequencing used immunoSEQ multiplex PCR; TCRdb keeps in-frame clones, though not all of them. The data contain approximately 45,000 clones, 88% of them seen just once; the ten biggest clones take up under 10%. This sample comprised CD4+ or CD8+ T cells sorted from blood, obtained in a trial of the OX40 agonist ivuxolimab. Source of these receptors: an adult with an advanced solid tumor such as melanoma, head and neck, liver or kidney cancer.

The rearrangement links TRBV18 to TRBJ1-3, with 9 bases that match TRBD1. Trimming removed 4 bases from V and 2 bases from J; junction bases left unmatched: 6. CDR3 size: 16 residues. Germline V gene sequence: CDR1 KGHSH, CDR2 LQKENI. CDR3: CASSRWDRVAGNTIYF. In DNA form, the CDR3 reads TGTGCCAGCTCACGTTGGGACAGGGTGGCTGGAAACACCATATATTTT.

CDR3 residues: CASSKKQFYGYTF. DNA of the CDR3: TGTGCCAGCAGCAAAAAACAGTTCTATGGCTACACCTTC. V gene TRBV21-1 combines with J gene TRBJ1-2; the table gives TRBD1 as D, unverified against the DNA. TRBV21-1 is classified as a pseudogene. The CDR3 covers 13 residues.

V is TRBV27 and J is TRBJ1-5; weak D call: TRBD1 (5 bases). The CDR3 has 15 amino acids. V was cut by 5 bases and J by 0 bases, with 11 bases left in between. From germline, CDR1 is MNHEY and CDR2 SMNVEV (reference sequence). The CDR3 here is CASSPTVFSNQPQHF. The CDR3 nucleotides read TGTGCCAGCAGTCCGACAGTTTTTAGCAATCAGCCCCAGCATTTT.

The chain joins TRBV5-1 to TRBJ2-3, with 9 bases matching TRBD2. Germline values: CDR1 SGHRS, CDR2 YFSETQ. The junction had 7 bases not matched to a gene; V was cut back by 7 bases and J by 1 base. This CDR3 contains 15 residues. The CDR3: CASSGSGRGTDTQYF. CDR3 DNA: TGCGCCAGCTCGGGTAGCGGGAGAGGCACAGATACGCAGTATTTT. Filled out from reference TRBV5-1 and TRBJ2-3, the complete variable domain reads KAGVTQTPRYLIKTRGQQVTLSCSPISGHRSVSWYQQTPGQGLQFLFEYFSETQRNKGNFPGRFSGRQFSNSRSEMNVSTLELGDSALYLCASSGSGRGTDTQYFGPGTRLTVL.

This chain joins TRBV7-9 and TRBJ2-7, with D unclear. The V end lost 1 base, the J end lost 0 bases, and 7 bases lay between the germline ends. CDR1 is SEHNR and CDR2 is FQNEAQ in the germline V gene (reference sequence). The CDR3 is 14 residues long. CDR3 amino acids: CASSLDASSYEQYF. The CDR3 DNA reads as TGTGCCAGCAGCTTAGACGCAAGCTCCTACGAGCAGTACTTC.

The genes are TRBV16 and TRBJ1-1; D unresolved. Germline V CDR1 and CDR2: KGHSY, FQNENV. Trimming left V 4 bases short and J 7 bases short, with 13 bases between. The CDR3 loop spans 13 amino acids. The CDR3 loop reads CASSLLGELEAFF. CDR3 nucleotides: TGTGCCAGCAGCCTCCTAGGAGAGCTTGAAGCTTTCTTT.

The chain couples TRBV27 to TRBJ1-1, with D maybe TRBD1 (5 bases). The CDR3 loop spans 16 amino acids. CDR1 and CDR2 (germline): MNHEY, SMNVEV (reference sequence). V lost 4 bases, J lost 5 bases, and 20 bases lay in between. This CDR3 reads CASSSPRRGARTEAFF. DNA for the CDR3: TGTGCCAGCAGTTCCCCCCGGCGGGGCGCACGGACTGAAGCTTTCTTT.

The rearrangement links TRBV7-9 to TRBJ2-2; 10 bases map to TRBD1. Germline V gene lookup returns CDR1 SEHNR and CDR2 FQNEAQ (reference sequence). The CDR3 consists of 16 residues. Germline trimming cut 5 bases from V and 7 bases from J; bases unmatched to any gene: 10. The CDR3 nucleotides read TGTGCCAGCAGCCCCGCGGGACAGGGGCCCGGCGGGGAGCTGTTTTTT. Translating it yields CASSPAGQGPGGELFF.

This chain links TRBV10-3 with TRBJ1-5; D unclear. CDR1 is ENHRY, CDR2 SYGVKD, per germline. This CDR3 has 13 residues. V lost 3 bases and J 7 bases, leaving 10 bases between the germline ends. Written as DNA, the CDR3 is TGTGCCATCAGTGAATGGGAGAAGCAGCCCCAGCATTTT. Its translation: CAISEWEKQPQHF.

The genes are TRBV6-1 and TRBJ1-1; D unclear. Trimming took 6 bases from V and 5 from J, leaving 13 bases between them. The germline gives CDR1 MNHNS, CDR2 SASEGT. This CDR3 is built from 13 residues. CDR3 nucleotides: TGTGCCAGCAGCAACAGTGTGTTGACTGAAGCTTTCTTT. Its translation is CASSNSVLTEAFF.

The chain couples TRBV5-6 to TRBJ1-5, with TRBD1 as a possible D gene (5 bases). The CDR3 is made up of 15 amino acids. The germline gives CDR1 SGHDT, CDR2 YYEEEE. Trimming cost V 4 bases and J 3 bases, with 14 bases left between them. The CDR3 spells CASSPRSGLNQPQHF. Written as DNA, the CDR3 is TGTGCCAGCAGCCCCCGTTCGGGGCTCAATCAGCCCCAGCATTTT.

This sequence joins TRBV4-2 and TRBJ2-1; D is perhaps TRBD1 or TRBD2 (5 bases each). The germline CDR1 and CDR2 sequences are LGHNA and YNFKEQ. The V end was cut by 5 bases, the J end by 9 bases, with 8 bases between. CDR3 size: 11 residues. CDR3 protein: CASSNGGEQFF. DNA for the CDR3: TGTGCCAGCAGCAATGGGGGTGAGCAGTTCTTC.

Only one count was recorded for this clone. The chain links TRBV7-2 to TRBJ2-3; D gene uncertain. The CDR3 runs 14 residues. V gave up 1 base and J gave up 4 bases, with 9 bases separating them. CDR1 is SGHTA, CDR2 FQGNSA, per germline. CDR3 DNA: TGTGCCAGCAGCTTAGAACCGGAAGCAGATACGCAGTATTTT. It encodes CASSLEPEADTQYF.

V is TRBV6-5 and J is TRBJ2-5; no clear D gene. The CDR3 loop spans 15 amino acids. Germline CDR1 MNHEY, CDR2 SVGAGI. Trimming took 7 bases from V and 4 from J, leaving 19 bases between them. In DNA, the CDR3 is TGTGCCAGCACTAGGGCGGAAGGGCCGGGAGAGACCCAGTACTTC. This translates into CASTRAEGPGETQYF.

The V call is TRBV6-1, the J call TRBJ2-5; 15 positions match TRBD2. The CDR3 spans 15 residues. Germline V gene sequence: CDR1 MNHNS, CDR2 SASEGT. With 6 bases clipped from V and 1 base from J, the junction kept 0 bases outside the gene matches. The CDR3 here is CASRGLAGGQETQYF. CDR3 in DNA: TGTGCCAGCAGGGGACTAGCGGGGGGCCAAGAGACCCAGTACTTC.

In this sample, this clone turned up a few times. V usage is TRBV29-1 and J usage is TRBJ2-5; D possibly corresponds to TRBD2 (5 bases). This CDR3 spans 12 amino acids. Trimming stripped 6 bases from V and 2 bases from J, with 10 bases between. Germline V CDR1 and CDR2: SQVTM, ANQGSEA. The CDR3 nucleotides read TGCAGCGTGGGAGTCTTACAAGAGACCCAGTACTTC. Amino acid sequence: CSVGVLQETQYF. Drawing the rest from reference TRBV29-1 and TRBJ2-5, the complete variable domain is SAVISQKPSRDICQRGTSLTIQCQVDSQVTMMFWYRQQPGQSLTLIATANQGSEATYESGFVIDKFPISRPNLTFSTLTVSNMSPEDSSIYLCSVGVLQETQYFGPGTRLLVL.

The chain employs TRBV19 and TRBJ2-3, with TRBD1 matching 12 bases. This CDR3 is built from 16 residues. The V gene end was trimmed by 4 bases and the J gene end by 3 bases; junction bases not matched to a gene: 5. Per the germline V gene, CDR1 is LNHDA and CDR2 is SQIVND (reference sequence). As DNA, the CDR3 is TGTGCCAGTAGTAAGGGGACAGGGGGCAGAACAGATACGCAGTATTTT. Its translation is CASSKGTGGRTDTQYF. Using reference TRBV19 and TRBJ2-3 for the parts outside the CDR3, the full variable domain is DGGITQSPKYLFRKEGQNVTLSCEQNLNHDAMYWYRQDPGQGLRLIYYSQIVNDFQKGDIAEGYSVSREKKESFPLTVTSAQKNPTAFYLCASSKGTGGRTDTQYFGPGTRLTVL.

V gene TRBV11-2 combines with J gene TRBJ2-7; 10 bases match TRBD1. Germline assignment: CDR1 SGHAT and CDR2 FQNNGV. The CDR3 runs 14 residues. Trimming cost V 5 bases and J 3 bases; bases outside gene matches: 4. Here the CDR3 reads CASSPRTGGYEQYF. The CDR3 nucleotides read TGTGCCAGCAGCCCTCGGACAGGGGGCTACGAGCAGTACTTC.

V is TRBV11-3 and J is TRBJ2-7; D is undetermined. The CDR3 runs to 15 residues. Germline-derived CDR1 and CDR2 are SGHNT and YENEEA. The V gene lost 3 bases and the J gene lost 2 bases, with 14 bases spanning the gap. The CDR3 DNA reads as TGTGCCAGCAGCTTGGGAAACGGACGCGCCTACGAGCAGTACTTC. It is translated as CASSLGNGRAYEQYF.

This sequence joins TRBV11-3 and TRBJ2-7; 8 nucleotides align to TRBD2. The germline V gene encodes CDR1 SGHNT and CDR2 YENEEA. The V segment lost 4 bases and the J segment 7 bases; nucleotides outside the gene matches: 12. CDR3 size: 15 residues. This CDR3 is CASSSGAATGGEQYF. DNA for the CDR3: TGTGCCAGCAGCTCGGGGGCTGCCACGGGAGGGGAGCAGTACTTC.

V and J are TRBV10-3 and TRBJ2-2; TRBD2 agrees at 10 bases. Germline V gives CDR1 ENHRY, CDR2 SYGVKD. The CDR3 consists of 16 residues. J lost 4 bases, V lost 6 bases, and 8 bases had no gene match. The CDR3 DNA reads TGTGCCATCAGACCCGGGACTAGCGCGGGCACCGGGGAGCTGTTTTTT. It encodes CAIRPGTSAGTGELFF.